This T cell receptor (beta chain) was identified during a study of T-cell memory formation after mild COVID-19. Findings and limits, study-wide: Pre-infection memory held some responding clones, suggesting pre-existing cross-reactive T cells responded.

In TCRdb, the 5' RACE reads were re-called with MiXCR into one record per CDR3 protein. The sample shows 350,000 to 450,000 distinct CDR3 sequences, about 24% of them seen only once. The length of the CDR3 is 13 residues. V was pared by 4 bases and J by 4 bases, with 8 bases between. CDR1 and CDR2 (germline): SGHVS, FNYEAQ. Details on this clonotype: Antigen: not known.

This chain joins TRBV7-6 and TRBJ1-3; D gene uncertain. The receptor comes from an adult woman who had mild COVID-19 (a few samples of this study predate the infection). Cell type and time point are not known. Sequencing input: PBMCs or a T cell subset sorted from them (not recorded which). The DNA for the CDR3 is TGTGCCAGCAGCTACACACAGGGAAACACCATATATTTT. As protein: CASSYTQGNTIYF.